This T cell receptor beta chain was captured in a study of shared clonotypes between healthy human individuals. This CDR3 contains 13 residues. V lost 4 bases and J lost 6; bases outside the gene matches: 4. The germline V gene encodes CDR1 SGHTA and CDR2 FQGNSA. The donors were adults (healthy and HIV-negative) with no recent acute infections or vaccinations. This clone was detected once. The antigen remains unidentified. Study conclusions and caveats: Richness estimates generally favored naive over memory subsets.

Here immunoSEQ multiplex PCR was the method, and the copy in TCRdb shows in-frame clones only, minus some. The data show under 2,500,000 clones, with 90% to 96% seen just once and over 0.1% held by the top ten. The sequence was obtained from a man between 18 and 35 years old in good health. The material sequenced was naive CD4+ T cells sorted from blood. Subset: CD45RA+ positively selected. V is TRBV7-2 and J is TRBJ2-7, with TRBD1 matching 9 bases. CDR3: CASSSLDRGEQYF. As DNA, the CDR3 is TGTGCCAGCAGCTCACTGGACAGGGGCGAGCAGTACTTC.